This is a list of T cell receptor beta chains from one sample in a study of T cell clones after liver transplantation. The table came from immunoSEQ multiplex PCR; TCRdb's copy has only in-frame clones and leaves some out. Of 70,000 to 95,000 clones detected, approximately 87% appear once; the ten largest clones hold approximately 2.8%. This specimen consisted of CD4+ T cells from blood, obtained at the 22-month timepoint. The receptors here all came from a human patient who received a liver transplant. The graft donor may have contributed some T cells. Both conserved end residues are part of each CDR3. The D gene is left open where the match is weak. Clone size is stated in some rows and not others, as once, few, many or a class when expanded.

V: TRBV11-2
size: -
D: -
J: TRBJ2-7
CDR3: CASSQWDYEQYF
DNA: TGTGCCAGCAGCCAGTGGGACTACGAGCAGTACTTC

V: TRBV27
size: -
D: TRBD1
J: TRBJ1-2
CDR3: CASSRGVRGSNYGYTF
DNA: TGTGCCAGCAGCAGGGGGGTTCGGGGGTCCAACTATGGCTACACCTTC

V: TRBV7-2
size: -
D: -
J: TRBJ1-2
CDR3: CASSSNSGPYGYTF
DNA: TGTGCCAGCAGCTCAAACTCGGGTCCTTATGGCTACACCTTC

V: TRBV5-1
size: -
D: -
J: TRBJ2-6
CDR3: CASSTEPGANVLTF
DNA: TGCGCCAGCAGCACCGAACCTGGGGCCAACGTCCTGACTTTC

V: TRBV5-4
size: -
D: TRBD1
J: TRBJ2-3
CDR3: CASSISGTGMNTQYF
DNA: TGTGCCAGCAGCATATCCGGGACAGGGATGAATACGCAGTATTTT

V: TRBV7-3
size: -
D: -
J: TRBJ2-3
CDR3: CASSPRSSTDTQYF
DNA: TGTGCCAGCAGCCCCCGCTCTAGCACAGATACGCAGTATTTT

V: TRBV9
size: once
D: -
J: TRBJ2-3
CDR3: CASSARRTADTQYF
DNA: TGTGCCAGCAGCGCGCGACGGACGGCTGATACGCAGTATTTT

V: TRBV15
size: -
D: -
J: TRBJ1-2
CDR3: CATSREGAAYGYTF
DNA: TGTGCCACCAGCAGAGAAGGGGCCGCCTATGGCTACACCTTC

V: TRBV18
size: -
D: TRBD2
J: TRBJ2-5
CDR3: CASSPLSGGPQETQYF
DNA: TGTGCCAGCTCACCACTTAGCGGGGGGCCACAAGAGACCCAGTACTTC

V: TRBV19
size: -
D: -
J: TRBJ2-7
CDR3: CASSETAREQYF
DNA: TGTGCCAGTAGCGAGACAGCTCGCGAGCAGTACTTC

V: TRBV7-9
size: few
D: TRBD1
J: TRBJ2-4
CDR3: CASSLVGSREGGQYF
DNA: TGTGCCAGCAGCTTAGTGGGGTCCAGGGAAGGGGGCCAGTACTTC

V: TRBV4-2
size: few
D: TRBD2
J: TRBJ2-2
CDR3: CASSQYRGPSGPNTGELFF
DNA: TGTGCCAGCAGCCAATACCGGGGGCCTAGCGGGCCAAACACCGGGGAGCTGTTTTTT

V: TRBV5-4
size: -
D: -
J: TRBJ2-1
CDR3: CASSPRAGGSNEQFF
DNA: TGTGCCAGCAGCCCTCGAGCGGGTGGTTCCAATGAGCAGTTCTTC

V: TRBV7-8
size: -
D: -
J: TRBJ1-2
CDR3: CASSRGQGYGYTF
DNA: TGTGCCAGCAGCCGCGGTCAGGGTTATGGCTACACCTTC

V: TRBV5-1
size: -
D: -
J: TRBJ2-7
CDR3: CASSPTGPQAGEQYF
DNA: TGCGCCAGCAGCCCCACCGGGCCGCAGGCGGGCGAGCAGTACTTC

V: TRBV29-1
size: -
D: -
J: TRBJ2-5
CDR3: CSVEDPGPDRETQYF
DNA: TGCAGCGTTGAAGATCCGGGGCCCGACAGAGAGACCCAGTACTTC

V: TRBV10-3
size: once
D: -
J: TRBJ2-3
CDR3: CATGQDTQYF
DNA: TGTGCCACCGGTCAGGATACGCAGTATTTT

V: TRBV4-1
size: -
D: -
J: TRBJ2-7
CDR3: CASSQASGAGTPYEQYF
DNA: TGCGCCAGCAGCCAAGCCTCGGGGGCAGGCACACCCTACGAGCAGTACTTC

V: TRBV28
size: -
D: -
J: TRBJ1-2
CDR3: CASSPPTYRKFGGYTF
DNA: TGTGCCAGCAGTCCCCCGACGTATCGTAAATTTGGGGGCTACACCTTC

V: TRBV10-3
size: -
D: TRBD2
J: TRBJ2-7
CDR3: CAISPSGASGTTYEQYF
DNA: TGTGCCATCAGCCCCTCGGGGGCTAGCGGGACTACTTACGAGCAGTACTTC

V: TRBV7-3
size: -
D: TRBD2
J: TRBJ2-3
CDR3: CASSSGGAPDTQYF
DNA: TGTGCCAGCAGCTCCGGGGGGGCCCCAGATACGCAGTATTTT

V: TRBV4-3
size: -
D: TRBD1
J: TRBJ2-6
CDR3: CASSRVTGTDASGANVLTF
DNA: TGCGCCAGCAGCCGCGTTACCGGGACAGACGCATCTGGGGCCAACGTCCTGACTTTC

V: TRBV30
size: -
D: -
J: TRBJ1-5
CDR3: CAWRANGNQPQHF
DNA: TGTGCCTGGAGGGCAAATGGCAATCAGCCCCAGCATTTT

V: TRBV28
size: -
D: -
J: TRBJ2-1
CDR3: CASPPGPRDKSYNEQFF
DNA: TGTGCCAGCCCGCCGGGTCCCCGGGACAAGTCCTACAATGAGCAGTTCTTC

V: TRBV5-4
size: -
D: TRBD1
J: TRBJ2-1
CDR3: CASSLGQGGEQFF
DNA: TGTGCCAGCAGCTTGGGACAGGGGGGCGAGCAGTTCTTC

V: TRBV7-6
size: -
D: -
J: TRBJ1-2
CDR3: CASSKFASEAGGYGYTF
DNA: TGTGCCAGCAGCAAGTTCGCTTCGGAGGCCGGTGGCTATGGCTACACCTTC